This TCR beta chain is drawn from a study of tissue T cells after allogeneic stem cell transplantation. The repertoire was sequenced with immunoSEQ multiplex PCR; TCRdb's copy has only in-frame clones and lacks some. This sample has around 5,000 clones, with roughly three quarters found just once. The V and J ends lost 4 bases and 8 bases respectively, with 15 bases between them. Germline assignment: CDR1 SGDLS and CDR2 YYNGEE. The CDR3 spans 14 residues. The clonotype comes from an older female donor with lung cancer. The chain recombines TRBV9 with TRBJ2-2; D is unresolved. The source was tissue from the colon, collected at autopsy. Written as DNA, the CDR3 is TGTGCCAGCAGCCCTACGAGACTGATTGGGGAGCTGTTTTTT. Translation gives CASSPTRLIGELFF.